What follows are 20 T cell receptor beta chains derived from one specimen sequenced in a study of CD8 T cells in Susac syndrome. When the RNA was reverse transcribed, random hexamers were used with an input of about 0.5 to 1 ug. TCRdb re-derived calls from the immunoSEQ multiplex PCR reads in MiXCR, one entry per CDR3 protein. This table has more than 75,000 distinct CDR3 sequences, approximately 94% appearing once. The material sequenced was CD8+ T cells from PBMCs. The receptors come from a human donor in good health.

This chain joins TRBV29-1 and TRBJ1-2; possibly TRBD1 for D (5 bases). V dropped 7 bases and J dropped 1 base, with 16 bases sitting between them. This CDR3 is 14 amino acids long. Germline V CDR1 and CDR2: SQVTM, ANQGSEA. The DNA of the CDR3 is TGCAGCGCCCCGCAGGGAGCGAGTAACTATGGCTACACCTTC. It encodes CSAPQGASNYGYTF.

This chain joins TRBV6-2 or TRBV6-3 and TRBJ2-7; 7 bases agree with TRBD1. The germline gives CDR1 MNHEY, CDR2 SVGEGT. This CDR3 is 14 amino acids long. V lost 2 bases, J lost 2 bases, and 3 bases stayed unmatched. The CDR3 is CASSYRTGPYEQYF. The CDR3 nucleotides read TGTGCCAGCAGTTACCGGACAGGACCCTACGAGCAGTACTTC.

This rearrangement joins TRBV4-1 to TRBJ2-1; a possible D gene is TRBD2 (7 bases). This CDR3 spans 14 amino acids. Trimming took 4 bases from V and 4 from J, leaving 11 bases between them. Per the germline V gene, CDR1 is MGHRA and CDR2 is YSYEKL. The CDR3 sequence: CASSLRGGYNEQFF. The CDR3 bases are TGCGCCAGCAGCCTCAGGGGAGGGTACAATGAGCAGTTCTTC.

The rearrangement uses TRBV12-3 or TRBV12-4 and TRBJ2-7, with 7 bases lining up with TRBD1. The CDR3 loop spans 14 amino acids. The V gene end was trimmed by 5 bases and the J gene end by 2 bases; junction bases not matched to a gene: 6. CDR3 sequence (DNA): TGTGCCAGCAGTCCCCCGGACAGGCCCTACGAGCAGTACGTC. Its translation is CASSPPDRPYEQYV.

Here the CDR3 DNA reads TGCGCCAGCAGCGGGACAGGTACCGGGACTCTAAGGAGAGAGCAGTTCTTC. This translates into CASSGTGTGTLRREQFF. V usage is TRBV5-1 and J usage is TRBJ2-1; 8 nucleotides agree with TRBD1. V lost 4 bases, J lost 10 bases, and 19 bases stayed unmatched. Germline V gives CDR1 SGHRS, CDR2 YFSETQ. CDR3 length: 17 amino acids.

J is TRBJ2-7 and V is TRBV6-2 or TRBV6-3, with a tentative D call TRBD1 (5 bases). This CDR3 spans 12 amino acids. The V and J ends lost 4 bases and 7 bases respectively, with 11 bases between them. Germline loops: CDR1 MNHEY, CDR2 SVGEGT. DNA for the CDR3: TGTGCCAGCAGTTTCCAGGGCAGAGAGCAGTACTTC. It yields the protein CASSFQGREQYF.

The V call is TRBV7-9, the J call TRBJ1-5, with 7 bases matching TRBD1. The germline V gene encodes CDR1 SEHNR and CDR2 FQNEAQ (reference sequence). V lost 2 bases to trimming and J lost 4 bases; unmatched junction nucleotides: 8. This CDR3 region has 16 residues. CDR3 protein: CASSLSTGDMNQPQHF. The CDR3 nucleotides are TGTGCCAGCAGCTTATCAACAGGGGATATGAATCAGCCCCAGCATTTT.

The J gene is TRBJ2-5, the V gene TRBV12-3 or TRBV12-4, with D maybe TRBD2 (5 bases). The V end was cut by 9 bases, the J end by 2 bases, with 10 bases between. The CDR3 totals 12 residues. In DNA form, the CDR3 reads TGTGCCAGTGAGGGTGGTCAAGAGACCCAGTACTTC. Its protein is CASEGGQETQYF.

The V gene is TRBV20-1, the J gene TRBJ2-2, with D possibly matching TRBD1 (6 bases). The CDR3 is 14 amino acids. V dropped 3 bases and J dropped 1 base, with 9 bases sitting between them. In germline, CDR1 is DFQATT, CDR2 SNEGSKA (reference sequence). Here the CDR3 reads CSASGQLNTGELFF. The CDR3 DNA is TGCAGTGCTAGTGGACAGTTGAACACCGGGGAGCTGTTTTTT.

The CDR3 sequence: CASSQDGSVPPYGYTF. The CDR3 nucleotides read TGTGCCAGCAGCCAAGACGGTTCCGTACCTCCTTATGGCTACACCTTC. This chain connects TRBV3-1 to TRBJ1-2; the D is unclear. This CDR3 comprises 16 residues. The V end was cut by 0 bases, the J end by 5 bases, with 16 bases between. The germline V gene has CDR1 LGHDT and CDR2 YNNKEL (reference sequence). Full variable domain (rest looked up from reference TRBV3-1 and TRBJ1-2): DTAVSQTPKYLVTQMGNDKSIKCEQNLGHDTMYWYKQDSKKFLKIMFSYNNKELIINETVPNRFSPKSPDKAHLNLHINSLELGDSAVYFCASSQDGSVPPYGYTFGSGTRLTVV.

The chain carries TRBV7-9 and TRBJ1-6; D unclear. Trimming left V 0 bases short and J 7 bases short, with 4 bases between. CDR3 length equals 13 residues. Germline CDR1 is SEHNR and CDR2 is FQNEAQ (reference sequence). In DNA form, the CDR3 reads TGTGCCAGCAGCTTAGCTGGAAATTCACCCCTCCACTTT. It codes for CASSLAGNSPLHF.

The chain carries TRBV25-1 and TRBJ2-1; D gene uncertain. The CDR3 length is 10 residues. With 7 bases removed from V and 6 bases from J, the gap between germline ends came to 4 bases. The germline CDR1 and CDR2 sequences are MGHDK and SYGVNS. In DNA, the CDR3 is TGTGCCAGCAAGAGCAATGAGCAGTTCTTC. It translates to CASKSNEQFF.

This clonotype has just a few counts. The rearrangement links TRBV6-5 to TRBJ1-2; TRBD1 is a possible D gene (6 bases). The CDR3 sequence is 13 residues long. Germline lookup yields CDR1 MNHEY and CDR2 SVGAGI. The V end was cut by 6 bases, the J end by 1 base, with 9 bases between. The CDR3 bases are TGTGCCAGCAGACAGGGTATTAACTATGGCTACACCTTC. This sequence encodes CASRQGINYGYTF.

The chain recombines TRBV9 with TRBJ2-3, with 10 bases identical to TRBD2. Germline V gene sequence: CDR1 SGDLS, CDR2 YYNGEE. Trimming cost V 3 bases and J 1 base; bases outside gene matches: 5. The CDR3 spans 16 residues. Written as DNA, the CDR3 is TGTGCCAGCAGCGCTTACACTAGCGGGGGCACAGATACGCAGTATTTT. Its translation: CASSAYTSGGTDTQYF.

The chain couples TRBV28 to TRBJ2-1, with 9 bases matching TRBD2. The CDR3 extends over 16 amino acids. J lost 8 bases, V lost 0 bases, and 8 bases had no gene match. CDR1 and CDR2 from the germline V gene are MDHEN and SYDVKM. The CDR3 region is CASSLWAEGLADEQFF. DNA for the CDR3: TGTGCCAGCAGTTTATGGGCGGAGGGACTAGCAGATGAGCAGTTCTTC.

The genes are TRBV27 and TRBJ1-1; D unclear. CDR3 length: 12 residues. Trimming shortened V by 5 bases and J by 8 bases, and 12 bases separated the two germline ends. Germline V gives CDR1 MNHEY, CDR2 SMNVEV (reference sequence). In DNA form, the CDR3 reads TGTGCCAGCAGTCCGCCTGGGAGGGAAGCTTTCTTT. Its translation: CASSPPGREAFF.

The V call is TRBV29-1, the J call TRBJ2-7; 10 nucleotides align to TRBD2. CDR3 length: 14 residues. Germline V gene data show CDR1 as SQVTM and CDR2 as ANQGSEA. V dropped 4 bases and J dropped 6; count of bases not matched to a gene: 9. CDR3 sequence (DNA): TGCAGCGTTGTAAGAACTAGCGGGGCTGGCGAGCAGTACTTC. Translation: CSVVRTSGAGEQYF.

In its sample, this clonotype was seen once. DNA of the CDR3: TGCAGTGCTAGAGTTAAACAGGCCTACGAGCAGTACGTC. It is translated as CSARVKQAYEQYV. This chain uses TRBV20-1 with TRBJ2-7; D may be TRBD1 (5 bases). The CDR3 is 13 residues long. The germline V and J ends were trimmed by 1 base and 2 bases, with 9 bases remaining between them. Germline assignment: CDR1 DFQATT and CDR2 SNEGSKA (reference sequence).

The genes are TRBV13 and TRBJ2-7; 7 bases agree with TRBD1. Germline-derived CDR1 and CDR2 are PRHDT and FYEKMQ (reference sequence). V gave up 4 bases and J gave up 2 bases; unmatched junction bases: 5. The CDR3 covers 14 residues. The CDR3 DNA reads as TGTGCCAGCAGCTCCGGACAGGCCCCCTACGAGCAGTACTTC. As protein: CASSSGQAPYEQYF.

The chain carries TRBV28 and TRBJ2-3; 7 nucleotides line up with TRBD2. CDR3 size: 15 residues. Germline-derived CDR1 and CDR2 are MDHEN and SYDVKM. V dropped 5 bases and J dropped 5; count of bases not matched to a gene: 10. CDR3 amino acids: CASSKGLEVIDTQYF. CDR3 sequence (DNA): TGTGCCAGCAGTAAAGGACTAGAAGTTATAGATACGCAGTATTTT.